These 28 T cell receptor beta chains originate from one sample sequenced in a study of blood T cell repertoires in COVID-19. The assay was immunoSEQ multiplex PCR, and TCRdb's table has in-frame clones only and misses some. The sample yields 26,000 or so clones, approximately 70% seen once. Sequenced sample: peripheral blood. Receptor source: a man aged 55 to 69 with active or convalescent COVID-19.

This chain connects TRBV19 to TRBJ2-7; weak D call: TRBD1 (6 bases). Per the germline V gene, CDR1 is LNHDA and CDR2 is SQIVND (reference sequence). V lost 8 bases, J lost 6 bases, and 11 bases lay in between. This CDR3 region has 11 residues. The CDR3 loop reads CASGPGVEQYF. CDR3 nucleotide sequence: TGTGCCAGTGGACCAGGGGTCGAGCAGTACTTC.

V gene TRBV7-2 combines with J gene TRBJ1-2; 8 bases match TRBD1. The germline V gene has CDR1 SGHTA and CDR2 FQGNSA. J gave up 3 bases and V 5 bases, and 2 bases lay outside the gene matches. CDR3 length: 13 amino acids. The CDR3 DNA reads TGTGCCAGCAGCCGACAGGGGTACTATGGCTACACCTTC. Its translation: CASSRQGYYGYTF.

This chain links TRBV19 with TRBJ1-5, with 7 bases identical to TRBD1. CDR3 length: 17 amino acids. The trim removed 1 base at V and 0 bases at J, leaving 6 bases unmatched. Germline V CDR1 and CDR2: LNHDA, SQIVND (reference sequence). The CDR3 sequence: CASSIGTRGDSNQPQHF. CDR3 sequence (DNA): TGTGCCAGTAGTATAGGGACCAGGGGGGATAGCAATCAGCCCCAGCATTTT.

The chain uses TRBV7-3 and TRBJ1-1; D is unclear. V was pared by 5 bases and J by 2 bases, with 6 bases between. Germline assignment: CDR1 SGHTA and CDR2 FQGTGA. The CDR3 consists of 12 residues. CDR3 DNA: TGTGCCAGCAGCGTGACTAACACTGAAGCTTTCTTT. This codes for CASSVTNTEAFF.

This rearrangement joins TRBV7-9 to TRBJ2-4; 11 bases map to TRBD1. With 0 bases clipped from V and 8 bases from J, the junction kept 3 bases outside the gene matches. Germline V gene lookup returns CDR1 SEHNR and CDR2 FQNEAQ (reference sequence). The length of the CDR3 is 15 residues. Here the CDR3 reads CASSLAGTGGHIQYF. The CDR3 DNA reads TGTGCCAGCAGCTTAGCCGGGACAGGGGGTCACATTCAGTACTTC.

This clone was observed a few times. CDR3 loop: CASSPLDRGETQYF. The CDR3 DNA sequence: TGTGCCAGCTCACCTTTGGACAGGGGGGAGACCCAGTACTTC. This chain uses TRBV18 with TRBJ2-5; 10 positions match TRBD1. V was clipped by 3 bases and J by 5 bases; unmatched bases: 3. This CDR3 comprises 14 residues. Per the germline V gene, CDR1 is KGHSH and CDR2 is LQKENI.

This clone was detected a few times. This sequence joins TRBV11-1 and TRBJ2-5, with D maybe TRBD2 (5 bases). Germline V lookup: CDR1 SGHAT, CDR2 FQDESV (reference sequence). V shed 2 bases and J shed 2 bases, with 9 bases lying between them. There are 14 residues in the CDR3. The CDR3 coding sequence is TGTGCCAGCAGCTTACGGGGTAAACAAGAGACCCAGTACTTC. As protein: CASSLRGKQETQYF.

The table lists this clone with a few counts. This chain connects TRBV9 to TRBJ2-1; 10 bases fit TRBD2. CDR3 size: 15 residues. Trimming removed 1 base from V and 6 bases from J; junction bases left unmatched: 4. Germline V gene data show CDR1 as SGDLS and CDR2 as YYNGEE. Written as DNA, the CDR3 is TGTGCCAGCAGCGTACAGCTAGCGGGAGTCAATGAGCAGTTCTTC. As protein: CASSVQLAGVNEQFF.

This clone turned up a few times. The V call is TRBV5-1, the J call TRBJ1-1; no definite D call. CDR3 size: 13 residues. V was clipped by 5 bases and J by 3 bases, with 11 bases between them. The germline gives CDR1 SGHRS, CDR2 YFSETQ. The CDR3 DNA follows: TGCGCCAGCAGTAGCAAGCCGCACACTGAAGCTTTCTTT. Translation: CASSSKPHTEAFF.

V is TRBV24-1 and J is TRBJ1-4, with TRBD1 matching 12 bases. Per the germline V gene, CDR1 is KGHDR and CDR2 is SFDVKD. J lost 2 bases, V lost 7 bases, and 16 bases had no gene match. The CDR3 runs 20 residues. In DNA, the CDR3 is TGTGCCACCAGGGAAAGACCGGGACAGGGGGCCTCTAGGACTAATGAAAAACTGTTTTTT. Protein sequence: CATRERPGQGASRTNEKLFF.

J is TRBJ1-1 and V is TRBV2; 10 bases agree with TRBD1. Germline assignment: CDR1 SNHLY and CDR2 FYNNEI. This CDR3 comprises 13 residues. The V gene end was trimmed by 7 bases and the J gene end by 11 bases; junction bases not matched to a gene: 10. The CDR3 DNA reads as TGTGCCAGCATGAGGACAGGGGGAACTACTGCTTTCTTT. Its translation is CASMRTGGTTAFF.

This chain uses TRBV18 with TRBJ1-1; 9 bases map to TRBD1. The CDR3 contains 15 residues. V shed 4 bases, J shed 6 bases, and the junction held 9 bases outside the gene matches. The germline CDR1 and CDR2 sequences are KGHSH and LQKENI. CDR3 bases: TGTGCCAGCTCACTCCCGGGACAGGGTTTTTCTGAAGCTTTCTTT. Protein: CASSLPGQGFSEAFF.

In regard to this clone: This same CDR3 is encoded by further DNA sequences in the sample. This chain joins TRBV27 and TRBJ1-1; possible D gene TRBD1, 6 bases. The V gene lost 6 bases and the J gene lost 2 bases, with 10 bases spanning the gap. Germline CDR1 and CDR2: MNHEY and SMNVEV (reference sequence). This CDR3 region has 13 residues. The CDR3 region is CASSWTANTEAFF. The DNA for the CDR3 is TGTGCCAGCAGCTGGACAGCAAACACTGAAGCTTTCTTT.

CDR3 protein: CASSQVGQGNTEAFF. CDR3 coding DNA: TGCGCCAGCAGCCAAGTGGGACAGGGGAACACTGAAGCTTTCTTT. The gene calls are TRBV4-1 and TRBJ1-1; TRBD1 matches at 9 bases. The CDR3 runs to 15 residues. CDR1 is MGHRA and CDR2 is YSYEKL in the germline V gene. V gave up 1 base and J gave up 1 base; unmatched junction bases: 1.

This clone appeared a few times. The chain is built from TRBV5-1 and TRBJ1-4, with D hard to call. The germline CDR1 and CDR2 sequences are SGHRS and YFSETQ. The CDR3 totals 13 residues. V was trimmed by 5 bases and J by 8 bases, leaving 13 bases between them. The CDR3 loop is CASRMGFAEKLFF. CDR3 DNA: TGCGCCAGCAGGATGGGCTTCGCCGAAAAACTGTTTTTT.

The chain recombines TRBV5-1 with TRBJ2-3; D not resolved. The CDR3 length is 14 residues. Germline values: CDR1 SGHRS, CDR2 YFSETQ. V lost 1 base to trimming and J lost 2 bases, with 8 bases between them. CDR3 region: CASSLSPVTDTQYF. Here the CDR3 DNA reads TGCGCCAGCAGCTTGTCACCAGTCACAGATACGCAGTATTTT.

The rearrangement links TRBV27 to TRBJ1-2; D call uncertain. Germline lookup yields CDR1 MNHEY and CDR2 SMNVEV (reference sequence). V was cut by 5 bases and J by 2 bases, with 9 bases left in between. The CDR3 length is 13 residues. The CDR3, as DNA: TGTGCCAGCAGTGCCACAAAGAACTATGGCTACACCTTC. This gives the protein CASSATKNYGYTF.

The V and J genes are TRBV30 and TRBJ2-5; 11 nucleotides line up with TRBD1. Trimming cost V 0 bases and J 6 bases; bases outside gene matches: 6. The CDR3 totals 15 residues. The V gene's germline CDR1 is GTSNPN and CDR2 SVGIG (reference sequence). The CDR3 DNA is TGTGCCTGGAGTGTCATGGACAGGGGGCCAAAGACCCAGTACTTC. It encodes CAWSVMDRGPKTQYF.

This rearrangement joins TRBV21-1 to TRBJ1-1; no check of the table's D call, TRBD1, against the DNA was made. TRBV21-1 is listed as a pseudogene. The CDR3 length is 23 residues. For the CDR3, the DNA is TGTGCCAGCAGCAAAAAAAATCATCCCCTTACCACTTACCACAGGGGACTGGGCACTGAAGCTTTCTTT. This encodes CASSKKNHPLTTYHRGLGTEAFF.

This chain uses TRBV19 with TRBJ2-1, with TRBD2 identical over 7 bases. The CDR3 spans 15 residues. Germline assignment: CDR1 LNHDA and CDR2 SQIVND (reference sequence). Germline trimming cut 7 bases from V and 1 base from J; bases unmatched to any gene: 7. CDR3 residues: CASTAVGGSYNEQFF. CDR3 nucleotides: TGTGCCAGTACCGCCGTGGGAGGGTCCTACAATGAGCAGTTCTTC.

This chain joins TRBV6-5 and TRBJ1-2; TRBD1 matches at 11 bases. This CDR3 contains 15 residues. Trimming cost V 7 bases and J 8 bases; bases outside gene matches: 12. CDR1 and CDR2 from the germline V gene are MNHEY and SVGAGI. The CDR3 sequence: CASNPQRTGGVGYTF. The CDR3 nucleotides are TGTGCCAGCAATCCCCAAAGGACAGGGGGCGTCGGCTACACCTTC.

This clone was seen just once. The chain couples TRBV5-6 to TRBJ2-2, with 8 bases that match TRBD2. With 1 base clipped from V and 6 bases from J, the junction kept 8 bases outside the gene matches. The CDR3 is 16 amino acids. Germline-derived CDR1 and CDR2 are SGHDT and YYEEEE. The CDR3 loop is CASSLLTSGFAGELFF. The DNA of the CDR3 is TGTGCCAGCAGCTTGTTAACTAGCGGTTTCGCCGGGGAGCTGTTTTTT.

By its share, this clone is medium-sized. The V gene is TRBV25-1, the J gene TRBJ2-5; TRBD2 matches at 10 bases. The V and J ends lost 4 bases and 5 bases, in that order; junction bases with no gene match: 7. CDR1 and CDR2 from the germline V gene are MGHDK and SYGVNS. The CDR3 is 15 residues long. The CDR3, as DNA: TGTGCCAGCAGTGCTAGCGGGAGCGGTCGGGAGACCCAGTACTTC. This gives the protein CASSASGSGRETQYF.

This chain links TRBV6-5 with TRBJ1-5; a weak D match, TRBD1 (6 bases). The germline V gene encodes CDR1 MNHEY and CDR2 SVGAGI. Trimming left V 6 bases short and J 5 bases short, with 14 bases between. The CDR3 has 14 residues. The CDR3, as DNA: TGTGCCAGCAGACAGGGCGGCTTCTATCAGCCCCAGCATTTT. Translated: CASRQGGFYQPQHF.

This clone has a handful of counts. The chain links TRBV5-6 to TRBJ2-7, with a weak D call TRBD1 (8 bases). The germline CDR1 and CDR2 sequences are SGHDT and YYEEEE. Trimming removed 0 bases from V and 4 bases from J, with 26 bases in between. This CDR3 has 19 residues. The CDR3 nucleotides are TGTGCCAGCAGCTTGGGGGGGGGCGCCGGGACTTACAGGGGGTACGAGCAGTACTTC. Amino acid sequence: CASSLGGGAGTYRGYEQYF.

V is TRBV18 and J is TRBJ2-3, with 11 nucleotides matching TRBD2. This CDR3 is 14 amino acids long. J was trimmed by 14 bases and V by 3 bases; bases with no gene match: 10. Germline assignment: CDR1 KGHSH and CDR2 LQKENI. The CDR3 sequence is CASSPGLAEGLWYF. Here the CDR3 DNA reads TGTGCCAGCTCACCGGGACTAGCGGAGGGCCTATGGTATTTT.

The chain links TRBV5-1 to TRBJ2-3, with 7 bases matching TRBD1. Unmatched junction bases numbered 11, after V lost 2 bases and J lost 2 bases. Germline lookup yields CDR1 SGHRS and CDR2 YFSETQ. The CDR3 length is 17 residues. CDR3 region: CASSLQSGQRATDTQYF. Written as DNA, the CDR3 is TGCGCCAGCAGCTTACAATCGGGACAGAGGGCCACAGATACGCAGTATTTT.

CDR3 residues: CASSQEPHDTAYEQYF. In DNA, the CDR3 is TGCGCCAGCAGCCAAGAGCCGCACGACACAGCCTACGAGCAGTACTTC. This rearrangement joins TRBV4-1 to TRBJ2-7; D gene uncertain. Germline assignment: CDR1 MGHRA and CDR2 YSYEKL. The CDR3 is 16 residues long. Trimming took 0 bases from V and 2 from J, leaving 14 bases between them.